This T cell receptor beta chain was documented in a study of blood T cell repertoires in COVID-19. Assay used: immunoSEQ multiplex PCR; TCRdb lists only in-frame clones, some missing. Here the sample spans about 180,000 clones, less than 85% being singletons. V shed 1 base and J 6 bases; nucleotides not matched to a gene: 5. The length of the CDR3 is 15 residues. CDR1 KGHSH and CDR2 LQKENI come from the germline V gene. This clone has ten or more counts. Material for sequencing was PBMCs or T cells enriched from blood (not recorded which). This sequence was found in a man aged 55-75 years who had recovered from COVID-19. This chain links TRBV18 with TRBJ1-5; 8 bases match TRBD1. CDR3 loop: CASSPQTGGGQPQHF. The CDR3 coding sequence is TGTGCCAGCTCACCACAAACAGGGGGGGGTCAGCCCCAGCATTTT. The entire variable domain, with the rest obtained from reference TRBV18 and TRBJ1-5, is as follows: NAGVMQNPRHLVRRRGQEARLRCSPMKGHSHVYWYRQLPEEGLKFMVYLQKENIIDESGMPKERFSAEFPKEGPSILRIQQVVRGDSAAYFCASSPQTGGGQPQHFGDGTRLSIL.